A single T cell receptor beta chain is shown here with its context. Antigen: not known. The data derive from a study of regulatory dendritic cells for organ transplantation. Study conclusions and caveats: Naive T cells showed high diversity, memory cells less, memory CD8+ least.

Allogeneic regulatory or mature dendritic cells were co-cultured for 5 days with CFSE-labeled sorted T cells at 1:10. Naive CD45RA+ and memory CD45RO+ CD4+ or CD8+ T cells were FACS-sorted. Libraries were prepared by immunoSEQ multiplex PCR; TCRdb keeps only in-frame clonotypes and omits some of them. The sample holds 12,000 or so clones, about 60% seen once. Trimming shortened V by 4 bases and J by 6 bases, and 13 bases separated the two germline ends. The CDR3 contains 13 residues. From germline, CDR1 is LGHNT and CDR2 FRNRAP. This receptor was identified in a human donor in good health. Source material: naive CD8+ T cells from blood cultured with dendritic cells. Subset defined: CD45RA+ naive T cells. The V gene is TRBV12-5, the J gene TRBJ2-7, with a tentative D call TRBD2 (5 bases). In DNA, the CDR3 is TGTGCTAGTGGTTCCGTCGAGGAGGTCGAGCAGTACTTC. This translates into CASGSVEEVEQYF.